This entry features one T cell receptor beta chain sequence. The sample holds many counts of this clonotype. It has no known antigen specificity. No base quality values were provided; no much bigger clone lies one nucleotide off. This record belongs to a study of early T cells in non-severe SARS-CoV-2 infection (dated by TCRdb to about 2021). About the study as a whole: Because TCR sequencing was done on bulk RNA from unsorted whole blood, the alpha and beta chains could not be paired. Broader findings and caveats from the paper: Matching against VDJdb was skewed toward anti-spike CD8 responses, likely underestimated virus-specific expansions, and missed private and CD4 specificities.

Set within a cohort of healthcare workers in London, UK, this nested case-control study involved weekly PCR testing of nasopharyngeal swabs along with blood sampling. Between 23 and 31 March 2020, the week of the UK lockdown, healthcare workers were enrolled and then followed up weekly for as long as 16 weeks. Including the terminal cysteine and phenylalanine, the CDR3 comprises 16 residues. The CDR3 DNA has 48 bases and is translated from base 1. The germline V gene supplies CDR1 SGHTA and CDR2 FQGTGA. V loses 5 bases, J loses 4 bases, and the germline ends lie 20 bases apart. Library creation used 5' RACE. The instrument was a NextSeq 500. To correct for sequencing error and PCR bias, the TCR library protocol tagged individual cDNA molecules with unique molecular identifiers. TCR alpha and beta chains were both sequenced, and the abundances of alpha and beta sequences in each sample were closely correlated with each other. Regarding the original processing steps: Decombinator V4 was used to annotate the V gene, J gene and CDR3 of the TCR sequences. TCRs were defined as expanded if a significant change between any two time points was detected under a Poisson model with p below 0.0001. TCR abundances were normalised to the total number of TCRs sequenced in each sample and reported as counts per million. MAIT TCRs were defined by TRAV1-2 paired with TRAJ12, TRAJ20 or TRAJ33, and iNKT TCRs by TRAV10 paired with TRAJ18. VDJdb, accessed 1 November 2021, was searched for CMV, EBV and SARS-CoV-2 annotated TCRs, excluding TCRs annotated for multiple antigens. Using fastp at Q25 and MiXCR, TCRdb reprocessed the public reads and kept productive beta chains. A single entry per CDR3 protein holds the most common genes and DNA from its merged rows. Clone size and V and J calls follow TCRdb, not the original study. A total of some 98,000 distinct CDR3 sequences appear in this sample, around 10% of them only once. Around 5.4% of the sample is taken by the ten largest.

The chain couples TRBV7-3 to TRBJ1-1; TRBD1 might be the D gene, on 6 matching bases. The sequence came from an adult who was a healthcare worker with PCR-confirmed SARS-CoV-2 infection or an uninfected control (not recorded which). Specimen: whole blood. The nucleotides are TGTGCCAGCAGCACAGGGACCTCCATACGGGCCACTGAAGCTTTCTTT. Its amino acids are CASSTGTSIRATEAFF.